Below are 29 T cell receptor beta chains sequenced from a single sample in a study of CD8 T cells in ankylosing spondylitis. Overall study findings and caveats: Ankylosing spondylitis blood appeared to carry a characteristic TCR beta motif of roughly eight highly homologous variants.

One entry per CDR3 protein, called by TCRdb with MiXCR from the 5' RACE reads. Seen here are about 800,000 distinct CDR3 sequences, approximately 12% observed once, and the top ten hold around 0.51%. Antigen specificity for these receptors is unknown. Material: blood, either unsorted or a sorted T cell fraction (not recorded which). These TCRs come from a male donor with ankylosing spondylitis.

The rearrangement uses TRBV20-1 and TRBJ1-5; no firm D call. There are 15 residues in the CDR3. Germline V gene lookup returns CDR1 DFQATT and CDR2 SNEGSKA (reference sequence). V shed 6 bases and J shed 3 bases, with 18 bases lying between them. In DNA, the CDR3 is TGCAGTGCGCCGACCGGGAGGCACCCCAATCAGCCCCAGCATTTT. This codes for CSAPTGRHPNQPQHF.

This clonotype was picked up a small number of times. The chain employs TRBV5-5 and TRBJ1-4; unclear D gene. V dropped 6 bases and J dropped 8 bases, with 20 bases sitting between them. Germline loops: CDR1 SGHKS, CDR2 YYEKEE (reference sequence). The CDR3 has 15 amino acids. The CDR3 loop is CASTPLVSAGEKLFF. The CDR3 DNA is TGTGCCAGCACCCCTTTGGTATCCGCCGGGGAAAAACTGTTTTTT.

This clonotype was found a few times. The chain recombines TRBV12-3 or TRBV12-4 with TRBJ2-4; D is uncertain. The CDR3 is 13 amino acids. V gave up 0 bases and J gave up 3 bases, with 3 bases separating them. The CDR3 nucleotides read TGTGCCAGCAGTTTAGCCGGCAAAAACATTCAGTACTTC. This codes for CASSLAGKNIQYF.

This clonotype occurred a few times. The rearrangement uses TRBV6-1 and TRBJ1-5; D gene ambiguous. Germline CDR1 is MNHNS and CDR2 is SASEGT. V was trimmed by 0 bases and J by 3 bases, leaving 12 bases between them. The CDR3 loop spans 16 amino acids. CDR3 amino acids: CASSEAHRGPNQPQHF. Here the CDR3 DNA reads TGTGCCAGCAGTGAAGCGCATCGAGGGCCCAATCAGCCCCAGCATTTT.

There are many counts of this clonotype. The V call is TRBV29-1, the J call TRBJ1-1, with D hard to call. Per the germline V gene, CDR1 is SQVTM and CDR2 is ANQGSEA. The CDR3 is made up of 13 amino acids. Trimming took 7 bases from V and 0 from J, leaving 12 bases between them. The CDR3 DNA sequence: TGCAGCGCTCTCAGGACTATGAACACTGAAGCTTTCTTT. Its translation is CSALRTMNTEAFF.

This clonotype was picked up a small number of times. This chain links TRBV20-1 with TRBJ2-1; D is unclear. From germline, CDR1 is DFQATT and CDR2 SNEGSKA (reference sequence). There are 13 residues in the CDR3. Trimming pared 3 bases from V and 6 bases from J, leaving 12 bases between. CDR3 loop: CSASGVLGNEQFF. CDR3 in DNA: TGCAGTGCTAGCGGCGTATTAGGCAATGAGCAGTTCTTC.

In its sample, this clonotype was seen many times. The CDR3 DNA sequence: TGCAGTGCTTACGATTCCGGGGGAAACACTGAAGCTTTCTTT. Residues: CSAYDSGGNTEAFF. V usage is TRBV20-1 and J usage is TRBJ1-1; possibly TRBD1 for D (5 bases). Per germline, CDR1 DFQATT and CDR2 SNEGSKA (reference sequence). V was pared by 5 bases and J by 2 bases, with 15 bases between. This CDR3 has 14 amino acids.

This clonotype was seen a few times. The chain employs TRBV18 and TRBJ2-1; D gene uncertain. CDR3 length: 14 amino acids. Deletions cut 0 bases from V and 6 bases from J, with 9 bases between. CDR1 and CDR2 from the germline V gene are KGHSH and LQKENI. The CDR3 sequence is CASSPPSRTNEQFF. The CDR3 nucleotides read TGTGCCAGCTCACCACCAAGTCGGACCAATGAGCAGTTCTTC. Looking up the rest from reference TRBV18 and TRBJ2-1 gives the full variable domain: NAGVMQNPRHLVRRRGQEARLRCSPMKGHSHVYWYRQLPEEGLKFMVYLQKENIIDESGMPKERFSAEFPKEGPSILRIQQVVRGDSAAYFCASSPPSRTNEQFFGPGTRLTVL.

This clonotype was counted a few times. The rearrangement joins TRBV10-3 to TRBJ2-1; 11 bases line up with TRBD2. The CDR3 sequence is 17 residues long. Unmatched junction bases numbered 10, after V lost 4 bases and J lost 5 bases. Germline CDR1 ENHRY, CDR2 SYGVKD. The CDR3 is CAISARLAGGSNNEQFF. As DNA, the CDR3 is TGTGCCATCAGTGCCAGGCTAGCGGGGGGTTCAAACAATGAGCAGTTCTTC.

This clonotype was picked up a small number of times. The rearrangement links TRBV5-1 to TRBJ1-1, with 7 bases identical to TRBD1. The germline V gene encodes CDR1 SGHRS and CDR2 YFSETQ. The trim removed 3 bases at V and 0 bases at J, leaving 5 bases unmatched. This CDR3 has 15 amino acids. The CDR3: CASSWTGTVNTEAFF. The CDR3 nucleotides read TGCGCCAGCAGCTGGACCGGGACAGTGAACACTGAAGCTTTCTTT.

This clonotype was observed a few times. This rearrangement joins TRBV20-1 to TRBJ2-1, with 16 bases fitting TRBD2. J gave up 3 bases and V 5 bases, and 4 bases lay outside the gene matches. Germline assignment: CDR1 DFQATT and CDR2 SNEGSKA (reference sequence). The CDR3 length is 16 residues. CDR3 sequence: CSAGTSGGGGYNEQFF. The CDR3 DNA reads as TGCAGTGCTGGGACTAGCGGGGGGGGAGGCTACAATGAGCAGTTCTTC.

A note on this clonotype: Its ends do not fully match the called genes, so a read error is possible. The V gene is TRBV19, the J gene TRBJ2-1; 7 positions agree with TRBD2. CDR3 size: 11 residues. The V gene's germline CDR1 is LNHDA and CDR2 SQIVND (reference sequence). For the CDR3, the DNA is TGTGCCAGTAGTATTGGACTAGGTCCTGTCTTC. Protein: CASSIGLGPVF.

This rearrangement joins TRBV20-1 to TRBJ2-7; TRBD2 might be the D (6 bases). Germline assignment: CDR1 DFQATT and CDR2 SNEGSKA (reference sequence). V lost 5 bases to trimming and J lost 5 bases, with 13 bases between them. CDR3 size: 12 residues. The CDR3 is CSAFGTYDEQYF. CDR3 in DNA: TGCAGTGCTTTCGGGACTTATGACGAGCAGTACTTC.

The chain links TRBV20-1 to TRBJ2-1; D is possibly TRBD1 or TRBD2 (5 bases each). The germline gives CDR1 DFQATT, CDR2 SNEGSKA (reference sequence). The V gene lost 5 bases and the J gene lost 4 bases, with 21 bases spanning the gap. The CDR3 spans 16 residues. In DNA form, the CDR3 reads TGCAGTGCTCCTCCTGGTGGGGGTCAACTATACAATGAGCAGTTCTTC. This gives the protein CSAPPGGGQLYNEQFF.

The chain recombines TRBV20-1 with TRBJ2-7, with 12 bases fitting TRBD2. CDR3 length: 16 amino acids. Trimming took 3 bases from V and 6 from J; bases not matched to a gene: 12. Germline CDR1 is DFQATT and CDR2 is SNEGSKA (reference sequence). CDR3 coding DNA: TGCAGTGCTAGTACTAGCGGGGGGTTACGTGCGTTCGAGCAGTACTTC. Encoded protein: CSASTSGGLRAFEQYF.

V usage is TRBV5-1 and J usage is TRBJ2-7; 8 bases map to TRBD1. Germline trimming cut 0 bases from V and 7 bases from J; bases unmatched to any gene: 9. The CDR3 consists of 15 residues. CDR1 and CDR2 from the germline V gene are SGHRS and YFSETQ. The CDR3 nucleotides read TGCGCCAGCAGCTTGGTCTGGACAGGGTCTCGGGAGCAGTACTTC. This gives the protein CASSLVWTGSREQYF.

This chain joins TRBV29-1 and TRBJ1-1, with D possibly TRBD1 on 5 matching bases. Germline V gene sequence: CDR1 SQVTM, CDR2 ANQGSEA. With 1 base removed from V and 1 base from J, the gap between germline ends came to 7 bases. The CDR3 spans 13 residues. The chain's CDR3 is CSVEAGGNTEAFF. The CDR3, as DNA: TGCAGCGTTGAAGCGGGGGGGAACACTGAAGCTTTCTTT.

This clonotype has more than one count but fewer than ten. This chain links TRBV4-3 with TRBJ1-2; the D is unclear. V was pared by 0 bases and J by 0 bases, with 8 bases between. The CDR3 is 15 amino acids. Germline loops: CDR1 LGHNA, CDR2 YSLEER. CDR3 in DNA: TGCGCCAGCAGCCAAGATCTCCGGACTAACTATGGCTACACCTTC. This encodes CASSQDLRTNYGYTF.

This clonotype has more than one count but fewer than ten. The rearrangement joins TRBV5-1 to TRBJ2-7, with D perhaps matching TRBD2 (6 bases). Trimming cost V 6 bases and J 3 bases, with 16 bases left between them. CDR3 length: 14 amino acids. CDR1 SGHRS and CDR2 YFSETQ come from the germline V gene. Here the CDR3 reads CASNPRGMFYEQYF. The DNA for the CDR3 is TGCGCCAGCAACCCTCGGGGGATGTTCTACGAGCAGTACTTC.

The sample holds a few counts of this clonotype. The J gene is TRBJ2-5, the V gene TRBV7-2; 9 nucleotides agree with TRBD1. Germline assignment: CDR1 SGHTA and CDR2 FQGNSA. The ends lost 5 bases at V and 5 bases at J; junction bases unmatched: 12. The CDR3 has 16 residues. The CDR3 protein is CASSVQYRGRGETQYF. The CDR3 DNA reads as TGTGCCAGCAGCGTCCAGTACAGGGGGCGCGGGGAGACCCAGTACTTC. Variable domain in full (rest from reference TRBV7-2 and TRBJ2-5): GAGVSQSPSNKVTEKGKDVELRCDPISGHTALYWYRQSLGQGLEFLIYFQGNSAPDKSGLPSDRFSAERTGGSVSTLTIQRTQQEDSAVYLCASSVQYRGRGETQYFGPGTRLLVL.

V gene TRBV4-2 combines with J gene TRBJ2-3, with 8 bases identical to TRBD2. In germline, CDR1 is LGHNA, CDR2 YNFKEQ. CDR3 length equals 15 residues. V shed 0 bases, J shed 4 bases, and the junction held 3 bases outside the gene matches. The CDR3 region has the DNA TGTGCCAGCAGCCAAGATCCCGGGGGGGCAGATACGCAGTATTTT. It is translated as CASSQDPGGADTQYF.

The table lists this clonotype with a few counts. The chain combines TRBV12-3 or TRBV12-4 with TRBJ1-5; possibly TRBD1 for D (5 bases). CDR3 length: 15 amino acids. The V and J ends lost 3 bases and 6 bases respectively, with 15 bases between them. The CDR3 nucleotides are TGTGCCAGCAGTTTGAGGGGTTCGGTTAGTCAGCCCCAGCATTTT. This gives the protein CASSLRGSVSQPQHF.

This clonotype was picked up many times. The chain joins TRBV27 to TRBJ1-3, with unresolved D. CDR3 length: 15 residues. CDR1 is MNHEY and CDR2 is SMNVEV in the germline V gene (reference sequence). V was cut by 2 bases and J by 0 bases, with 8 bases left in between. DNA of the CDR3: TGTGCCAGCAGTTTAGACGGTTACTCTGGAAACACCATATATTTT. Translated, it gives CASSLDGYSGNTIYF.

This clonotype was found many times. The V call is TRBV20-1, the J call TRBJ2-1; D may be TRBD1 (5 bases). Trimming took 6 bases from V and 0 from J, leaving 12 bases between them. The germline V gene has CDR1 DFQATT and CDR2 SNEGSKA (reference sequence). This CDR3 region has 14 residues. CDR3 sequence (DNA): TGCAGTGCGTCCAGGGTATACTCCTACAATGAGCAGTTCTTC. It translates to CSASRVYSYNEQFF.

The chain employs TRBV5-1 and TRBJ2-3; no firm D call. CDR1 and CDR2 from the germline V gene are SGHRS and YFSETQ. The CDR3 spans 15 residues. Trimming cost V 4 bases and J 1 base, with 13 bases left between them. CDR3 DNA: TGCGCCAGCAGCCCCCTGCCCGGTGGCACAGATACGCAGTATTTT. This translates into CASSPLPGGTDTQYF.

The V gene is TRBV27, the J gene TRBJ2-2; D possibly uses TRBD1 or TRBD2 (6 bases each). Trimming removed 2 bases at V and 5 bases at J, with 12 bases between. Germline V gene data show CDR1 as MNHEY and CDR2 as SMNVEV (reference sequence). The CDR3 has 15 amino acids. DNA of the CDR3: TGTGCCAGCAGTTTAGTGGGGGGCCGGACCGGGGAGCTGTTTTTT. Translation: CASSLVGGRTGELFF.

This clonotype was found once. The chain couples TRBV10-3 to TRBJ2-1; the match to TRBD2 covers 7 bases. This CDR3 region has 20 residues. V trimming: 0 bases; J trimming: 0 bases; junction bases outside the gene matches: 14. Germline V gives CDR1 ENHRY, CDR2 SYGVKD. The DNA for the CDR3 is TGTGCCATCAGTGAGTCGAGGCATTTTTCAGGGACTAACTCCTACAATGAGCAGTTCTTC. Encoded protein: CAISESRHFSGTNSYNEQFF.

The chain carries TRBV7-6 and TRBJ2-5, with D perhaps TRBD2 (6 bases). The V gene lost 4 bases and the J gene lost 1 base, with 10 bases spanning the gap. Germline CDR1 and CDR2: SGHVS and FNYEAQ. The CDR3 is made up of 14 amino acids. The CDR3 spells CASSSLAFQETQYF. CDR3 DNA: TGTGCCAGCAGCTCTCTAGCGTTCCAAGAGACCCAGTACTTC.

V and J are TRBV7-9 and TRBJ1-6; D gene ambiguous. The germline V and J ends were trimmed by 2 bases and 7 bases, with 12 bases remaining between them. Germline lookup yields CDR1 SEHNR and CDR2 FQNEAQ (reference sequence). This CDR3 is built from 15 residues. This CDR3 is CASSLSADLNSPLHF. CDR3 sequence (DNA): TGTGCCAGCAGCTTATCAGCGGACTTGAATTCACCCCTCCACTTT. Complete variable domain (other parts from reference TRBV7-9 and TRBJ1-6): DTGVSQNPRHKITKRGQNVTFRCDPISEHNRLYWYRQTLGQGPEFLTYFQNEAQLEKSRLLSDRFSAERPKGSFSTLEIQRTEQGDSAMYLCASSLSADLNSPLHFGNGTRLTVT.